The rows below give T cell receptor beta chains drawn from one sample of a study of blood T cell repertoires in COVID-19. Sequenced by immunoSEQ multiplex PCR; TCRdb stores in-frame clones only, minus some. The sample lists 130,000 or so clones; around 83% were seen once. Material: peripheral blood. All receptors come from a human donor in a cohort sampled during active COVID-19. The CDR3 runs from the conserved cysteine through the conserved F or W.

j_call: TRBJ2-6
v_call: TRBV3-1/TRBV3-2
cdr3_aa: CASSQFGPENRSGANVLTF

j_call: TRBJ2-5
v_call: TRBV2
cdr3_aa: CASSEFIGAQETQYF

j_call: TRBJ2-3
v_call: TRBV5-5
cdr3_aa: CASSLLTSGSTDTQYF

j_call: TRBJ1-2
v_call: TRBV30
cdr3_aa: CASMDGQNRGSYTF

j_call: TRBJ2-3
v_call: TRBV20-1
cdr3_aa: CSASDAGAPTDTQYF

j_call: TRBJ1-2
v_call: TRBV27
cdr3_aa: CASSLSRPIHYGYTF

j_call: TRBJ1-1
v_call: TRBV19
cdr3_aa: CASTEGFIHTEAFF

j_call: TRBJ2-1
v_call: TRBV19
cdr3_aa: CASSTTLTVEQFF

j_call: TRBJ2-3
v_call: TRBV18
cdr3_aa: CASSPPVRGSADTQYF

j_call: TRBJ1-1
v_call: TRBV7-2
cdr3_aa: CASSASGTFTEAFF

j_call: TRBJ2-5
v_call: TRBV19
cdr3_aa: CASSEGLAVGETQYF

j_call: TRBJ1-1
v_call: TRBV27
cdr3_aa: CASSLTGNTEAFF

j_call: TRBJ2-1
v_call: TRBV10-3
cdr3_aa: CAISAPGTSGGNEQFF

j_call: TRBJ1-3
v_call: TRBV19
cdr3_aa: CAIADRAGNTIYF

j_call: TRBJ1-3
v_call: TRBV18
cdr3_aa: CASSPPTGLSGNTIYF

j_call: TRBJ1-4
v_call: TRBV28
cdr3_aa: CASSSRGRKLFF

j_call: TRBJ2-1
v_call: TRBV30
cdr3_aa: CAWNPLGGASYNEQFF

j_call: TRBJ2-4
v_call: TRBV27
cdr3_aa: CASSTGVRNIQYF

j_call: TRBJ2-3
v_call: TRBV27
cdr3_aa: CASSLAGGFGYDTQYF

j_call: TRBJ2-1
v_call: TRBV6-2/TRBV6-3
cdr3_aa: CASSYPHLPSYNEQFF

j_call: TRBJ2-1
v_call: TRBV27
cdr3_aa: CASRTVDYNEQFF

j_call: TRBJ2-5
v_call: TRBV2
cdr3_aa: CASSAFGSGPPETQYF

j_call: TRBJ2-3
v_call: TRBV19
cdr3_aa: CASSITRGGRSTDTQYF

j_call: TRBJ1-3
v_call: TRBV18
cdr3_aa: CASSPGAGSRNTIYF

j_call: TRBJ1-3
v_call: TRBV20-1
cdr3_aa: CSASRGGSGNTIYF

j_call: TRBJ2-4
v_call: TRBV19
cdr3_aa: CAREKIAKNIQYF

j_call: TRBJ1-6
v_call: TRBV12-3/TRBV12-4
cdr3_aa: CASSFLNSPLHF

j_call: TRBJ2-1
v_call: TRBV5-4
cdr3_aa: CASSLEGDRDHEQFF

j_call: TRBJ2-1
v_call: TRBV29-1
cdr3_aa: CSVVVGSSYNEQFF

j_call: TRBJ2-2
v_call: TRBV28
cdr3_aa: CAGNSGMTGELFF

j_call: TRBJ2-1
v_call: TRBV7-2
cdr3_aa: CASSLGVVAGNREQFF

j_call: TRBJ1-3
v_call: TRBV18
cdr3_aa: CASSIGLPPGGNTIYF

j_call: TRBJ2-1
v_call: TRBV3-1/TRBV3-2
cdr3_aa: CASRGTGNRNEQFF

j_call: TRBJ2-1
v_call: TRBV5-1
cdr3_aa: CASKRRQGTDEQFF

j_call: TRBJ2-1
v_call: TRBV2
cdr3_aa: CASSDLRGDGEQFF

j_call: TRBJ2-3
v_call: TRBV7-9
cdr3_aa: CASSFSGGTDTQYF

j_call: TRBJ2-1
v_call: TRBV3-1/TRBV3-2
cdr3_aa: CASSPQGGNEQFF

j_call: TRBJ2-1
v_call: TRBV7-2
cdr3_aa: CASSWRVAGTSGEQFF

j_call: TRBJ1-2
v_call: TRBV7-9
cdr3_aa: CASSSFHRGNYGYTF

j_call: TRBJ2-2
v_call: TRBV18
cdr3_aa: CASSPRLQTNQNTGELFF

j_call: TRBJ1-3
v_call: TRBV2
cdr3_aa: CAVTGISGNTIYF

j_call: TRBJ2-5
v_call: TRBV19
cdr3_aa: CASSRTAQETQYF

j_call: TRBJ1-1
v_call: TRBV19
cdr3_aa: CASSVRGMVTEAFF